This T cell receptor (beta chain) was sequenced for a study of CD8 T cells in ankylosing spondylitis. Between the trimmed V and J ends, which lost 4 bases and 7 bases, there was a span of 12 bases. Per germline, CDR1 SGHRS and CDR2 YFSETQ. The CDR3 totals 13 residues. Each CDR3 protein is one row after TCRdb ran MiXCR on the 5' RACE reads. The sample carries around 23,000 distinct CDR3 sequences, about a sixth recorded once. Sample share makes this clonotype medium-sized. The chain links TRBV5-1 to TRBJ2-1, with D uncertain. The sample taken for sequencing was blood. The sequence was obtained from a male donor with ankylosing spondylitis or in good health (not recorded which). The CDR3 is CASSPVFGNEQFF. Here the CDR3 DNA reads TGCGCCAGCAGCCCGGTTTTTGGGAATGAGCAGTTCTTC.